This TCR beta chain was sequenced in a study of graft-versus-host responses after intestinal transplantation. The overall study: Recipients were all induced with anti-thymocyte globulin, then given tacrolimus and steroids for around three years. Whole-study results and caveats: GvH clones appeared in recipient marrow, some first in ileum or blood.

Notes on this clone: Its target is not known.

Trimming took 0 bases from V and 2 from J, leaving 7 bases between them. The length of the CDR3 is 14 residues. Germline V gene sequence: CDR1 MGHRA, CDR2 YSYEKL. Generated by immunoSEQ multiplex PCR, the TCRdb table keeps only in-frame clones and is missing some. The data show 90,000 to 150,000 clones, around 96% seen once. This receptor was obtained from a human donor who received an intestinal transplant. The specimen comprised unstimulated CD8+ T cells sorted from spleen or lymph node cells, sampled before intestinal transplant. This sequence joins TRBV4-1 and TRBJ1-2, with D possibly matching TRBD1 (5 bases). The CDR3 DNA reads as TGCGCCAGCAGCCAAGATGGGGGAAACTATGGCTACACCTTC. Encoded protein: CASSQDGGNYGYTF.